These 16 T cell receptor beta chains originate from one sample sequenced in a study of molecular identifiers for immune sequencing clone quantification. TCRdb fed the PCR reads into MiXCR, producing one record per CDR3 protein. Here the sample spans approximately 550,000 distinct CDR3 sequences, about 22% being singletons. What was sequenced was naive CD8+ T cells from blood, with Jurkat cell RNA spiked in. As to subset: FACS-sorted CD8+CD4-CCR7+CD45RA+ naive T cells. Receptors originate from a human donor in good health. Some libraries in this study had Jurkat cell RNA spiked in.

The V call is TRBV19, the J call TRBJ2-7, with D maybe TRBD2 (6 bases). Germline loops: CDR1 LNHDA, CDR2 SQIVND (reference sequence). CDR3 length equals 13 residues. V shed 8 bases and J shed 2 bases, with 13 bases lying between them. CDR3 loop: CASGKGLTYEQYF. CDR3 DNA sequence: TGTGCCAGTGGGAAGGGACTTACCTACGAGCAGTACTTC.

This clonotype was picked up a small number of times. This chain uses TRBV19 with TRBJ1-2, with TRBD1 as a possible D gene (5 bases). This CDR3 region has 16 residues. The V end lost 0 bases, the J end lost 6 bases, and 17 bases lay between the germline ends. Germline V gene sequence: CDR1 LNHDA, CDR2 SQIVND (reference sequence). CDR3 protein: CASSIDLKDGQNGYTF. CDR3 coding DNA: TGTGCCAGTAGTATAGATCTGAAGGACGGACAAAATGGCTACACCTTC.

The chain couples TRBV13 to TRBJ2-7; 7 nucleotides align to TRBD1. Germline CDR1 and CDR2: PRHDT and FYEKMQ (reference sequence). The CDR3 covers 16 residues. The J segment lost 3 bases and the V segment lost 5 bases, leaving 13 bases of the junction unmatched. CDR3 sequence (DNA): TGTGCCAGCAGCGCGCCCCCCGGCCAGGGGGACTACGAGCAGTACTTC. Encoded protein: CASSAPPGQGDYEQYF.

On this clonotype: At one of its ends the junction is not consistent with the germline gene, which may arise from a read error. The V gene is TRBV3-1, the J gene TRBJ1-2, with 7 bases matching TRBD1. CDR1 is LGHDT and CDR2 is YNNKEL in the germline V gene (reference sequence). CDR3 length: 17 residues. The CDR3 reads CAGSQNPFGTANYGYTF. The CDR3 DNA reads TGTGCCGGCAGCCAGAACCCGTTCGGGACAGCTAACTATGGCTACACCTTC.

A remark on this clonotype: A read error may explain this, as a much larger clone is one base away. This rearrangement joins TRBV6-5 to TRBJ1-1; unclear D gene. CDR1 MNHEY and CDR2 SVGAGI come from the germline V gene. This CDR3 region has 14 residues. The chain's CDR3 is CASSDRHLNTEALF. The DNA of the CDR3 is TGTGCCAGCAGCGACCGACATTTGAACACTGAAGCTCTCTTT.

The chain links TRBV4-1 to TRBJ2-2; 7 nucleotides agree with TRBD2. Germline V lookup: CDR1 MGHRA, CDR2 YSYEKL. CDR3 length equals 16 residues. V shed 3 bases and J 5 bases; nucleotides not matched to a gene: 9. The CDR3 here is CASSQERGPGTGELFF. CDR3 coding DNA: TGCGCCAGCAGCCAGGAGCGGGGCCCCGGGACCGGGGAGCTGTTTTTT.

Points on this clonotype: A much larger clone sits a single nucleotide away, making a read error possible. Here the CDR3 reads CASSAVQGAVYEQCF. The CDR3 nucleotides read TGTGCCAGCAGCGCCGTACAGGGGGCAGTTTACGAGCAGTGCTTC. This chain uses TRBV5-6 with TRBJ2-7; TRBD1 matches at 9 bases. Per the germline V gene, CDR1 is SGHDT and CDR2 is YYEEEE. CDR3 size: 15 residues.

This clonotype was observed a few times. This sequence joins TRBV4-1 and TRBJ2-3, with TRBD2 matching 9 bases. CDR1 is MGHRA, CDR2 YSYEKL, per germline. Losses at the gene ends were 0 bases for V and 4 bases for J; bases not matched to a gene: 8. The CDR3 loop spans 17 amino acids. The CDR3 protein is CASSQDGVGTSSDTQYF. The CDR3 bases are TGCGCCAGCAGCCAAGATGGAGTGGGGACTAGCTCAGATACGCAGTATTTT.

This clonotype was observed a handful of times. CDR3 sequence reads: CASIETSWTGVLGGANVLTF. As DNA, the CDR3 is TGTGCCAGCATCGAGACGTCCTGGACAGGGGTGTTGGGAGGGGCCAACGTCCTGACTTTC. This chain joins TRBV6-2 or TRBV6-3 and TRBJ2-6; the match to TRBD1 covers 9 bases. Germline-derived CDR1 and CDR2 are MNHEY and SVGEGT. V was clipped by 7 bases and J by 4 bases; unmatched bases: 20. The length of the CDR3 is 20 residues.

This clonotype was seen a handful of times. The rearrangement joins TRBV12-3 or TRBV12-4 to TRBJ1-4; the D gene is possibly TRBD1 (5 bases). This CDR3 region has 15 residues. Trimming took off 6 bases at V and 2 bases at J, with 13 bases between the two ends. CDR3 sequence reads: CASSPGVGTNEKLFF. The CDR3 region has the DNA TGTGCCAGCAGCCCGGGGGTTGGGACTAATGAAAAACTGTTTTTT.

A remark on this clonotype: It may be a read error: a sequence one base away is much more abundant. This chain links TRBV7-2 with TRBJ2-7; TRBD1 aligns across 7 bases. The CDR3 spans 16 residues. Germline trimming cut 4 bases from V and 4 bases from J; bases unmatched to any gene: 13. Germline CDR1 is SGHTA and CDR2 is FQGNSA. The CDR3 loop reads CASSSPITGVRYEQYF. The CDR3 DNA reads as TGTGCCAGCAGCTCACCAATCACAGGGGTCCGGTACGAGCAGTACTTC.

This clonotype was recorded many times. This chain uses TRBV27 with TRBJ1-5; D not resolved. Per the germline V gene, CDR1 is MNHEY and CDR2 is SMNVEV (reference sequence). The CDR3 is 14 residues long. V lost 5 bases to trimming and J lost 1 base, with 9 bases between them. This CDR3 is CASSLHSSNQPQHF. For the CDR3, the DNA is TGTGCCAGCAGTCTTCATTCCAGCAATCAGCCCCAGCATTTT.

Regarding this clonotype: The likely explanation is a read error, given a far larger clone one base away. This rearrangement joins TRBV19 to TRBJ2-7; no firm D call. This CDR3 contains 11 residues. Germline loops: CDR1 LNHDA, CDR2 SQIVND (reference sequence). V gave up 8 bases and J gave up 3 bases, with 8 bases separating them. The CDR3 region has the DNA TGTGCCAGTGGTCAGAACTACGAGCAGTACTTC. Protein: CASGQNYEQYF.

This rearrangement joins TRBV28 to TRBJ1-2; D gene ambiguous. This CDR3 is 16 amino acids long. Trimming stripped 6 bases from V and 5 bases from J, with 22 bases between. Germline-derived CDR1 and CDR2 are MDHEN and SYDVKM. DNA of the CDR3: TGTGCCAGCAGGGCCCCGGAGGAGTGGGGAGCTTATGGCTACACCTTC. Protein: CASRAPEEWGAYGYTF.

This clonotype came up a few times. CDR3 loop: CASTPEGQGGKNIQYF. The CDR3 region has the DNA TGTGCCAGTACCCCCGAGGGACAGGGTGGCAAAAACATTCAGTACTTC. The chain uses TRBV19 and TRBJ2-4; 9 bases match TRBD1. The CDR3 has 16 amino acids. Germline trimming cut 7 bases from V and 3 bases from J; bases unmatched to any gene: 10. CDR1 is LNHDA and CDR2 is SQIVND in the germline V gene (reference sequence).

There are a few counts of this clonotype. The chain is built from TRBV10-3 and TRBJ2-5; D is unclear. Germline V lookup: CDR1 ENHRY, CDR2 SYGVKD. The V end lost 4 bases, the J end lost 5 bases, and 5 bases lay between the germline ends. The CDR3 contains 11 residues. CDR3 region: CAISVGETQYF. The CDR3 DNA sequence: TGTGCCATCAGTGTGGGGGAGACCCAGTACTTC.